The 4 T cell receptor beta chains below come from one sample, sequenced in a study of early T cells in non-severe SARS-CoV-2 infection. Each CDR3 protein gets one entry after TCRdb re-called the 5' RACE reads with MiXCR. Here the sample spans 60,000 to 65,000 distinct CDR3 sequences, more than 9% being singletons. Sequencing was done on a sample of whole blood. The receptors were sampled from an adult who was a healthcare worker with PCR-confirmed SARS-CoV-2 infection or an uninfected control (not recorded which).

This rearrangement joins TRBV2 to TRBJ2-3, with 7 bases aligning to TRBD1. The J segment lost 3 bases and the V segment lost 7 bases, leaving 7 bases of the junction unmatched. The CDR3 runs to 14 residues. Germline CDR1 reads SNHLY; CDR2 reads FYNNEI. For the CDR3, the DNA is TGTGCCAGCATCCAGGGGGTGAGGACAGATACGCAGTATTTT. Translation gives CASIQGVRTDTQYF.

J is TRBJ1-5 and V is TRBV28, with D unclear. Between the trimmed V and J ends, which lost 6 bases and 6 bases, there was a span of 9 bases. Germline CDR1 and CDR2: MDHEN and SYDVKM. The CDR3 contains 12 residues. CDR3 coding DNA: TGTGCCAGCAGCGTCTTACTTCAGCCCCAGCATTTT. It encodes CASSVLLQPQHF.

By sample share, this clonotype is medium-sized. This rearrangement joins TRBV7-3 to TRBJ2-5, with 9 bases fitting TRBD2. CDR3 length: 15 residues. Germline lookup yields CDR1 SGHTA and CDR2 FQGTGA. With V trimmed by 2 bases and J by 4 bases, 5 bases remained unmatched. The CDR3 DNA sequence: TGTGCCAGCAGCTTAGCGGGGGGGCCATCAGAGACCCAGTACTTC. This codes for CASSLAGGPSETQYF.

V and J are TRBV7-9 and TRBJ1-2, with 10 bases fitting TRBD1. Germline trimming cut 5 bases from V and 1 base from J; bases unmatched to any gene: 7. The CDR3 has 16 residues. From germline, CDR1 is SEHNR and CDR2 FQNEAQ (reference sequence). CDR3 sequence (DNA): TGTGCCAGCAGCCCGCCTGGGACAGGGGTTAACTATGGCTACACCTTC. This sequence encodes CASSPPGTGVNYGYTF.